This T cell receptor beta chain was observed in a study of post-analysis software for immune sequencing data. This CDR3 spans 16 amino acids. Trimming took 2 bases from V and 6 from J; bases not matched to a gene: 4. CDR1 SGHTA and CDR2 FQGTGA come from the germline V gene. There are a few counts of this clonotype. Its antigen is still unknown. Regarding the study as a whole: TRBV5-6, TRBV5-1 and TRBV20-1 were among roughly five TRBV segments more frequent in patients than controls. Strong co-clustering by F measure linked samples that shared a preparation batch.

Unique-molecular-identifier-tagged TCR beta cDNA libraries were used. MiXCR, applied by TCRdb to the PCR reads, yields one record per CDR3 protein. The repertoire has approximately 770,000 distinct CDR3 sequences, about 43% of them found once; the top ten carry roughly 5%. Input material: blood. The rearrangement joins TRBV7-3 to TRBJ2-1, with 13 bases identical to TRBD2. This TCR derives from a girl aged 5 to 17 with multiple sclerosis. The CDR3 bases are TGTGCCAGCAGCTTACCACTAGCGGGAGGGACCAATGAGCAGTTCTTC. It codes for CASSLPLAGGTNEQFF.